These 17 T cell receptor beta chains were sequenced from one sample in a study of identical twins. TCRdb reanalysed the 5' RACE reads using MiXCR and keeps one entry per CDR3 protein. In the table there are 200,000 to 250,000 distinct CDR3 sequences, 7.5% of which are singletons. These data also featured in a second study, about yellow fever vaccine responses in identical twins.

The sequenced sample was CD8+ T cells sorted from blood. These receptors were taken from a young woman in good health.

A few counts support this clonotype. The chain links TRBV12-3 or TRBV12-4 to TRBJ1-1; D perhaps matches TRBD1 (5 bases). Trimming pared 3 bases from V and 6 bases from J, leaving 14 bases between. This CDR3 contains 14 residues. The CDR3 reads CASSFGGIRAEAFF. Written as DNA, the CDR3 is TGTGCCAGCAGTTTTGGGGGGATAAGGGCTGAAGCTTTCTTT.

This chain links TRBV28 with TRBJ2-7; TRBD1 is a possible D gene (6 bases). This CDR3 comprises 14 residues. V lost 5 bases, J lost 4 bases, and 15 bases lay in between. From germline, CDR1 is MDHEN and CDR2 SYDVKM. The CDR3 reads CASSKRQAVYEQYF. In nucleotides, the CDR3 is TGTGCCAGCAGTAAGCGACAGGCAGTTTACGAGCAGTACTTC.

This clonotype was seen a few times. The V call is TRBV24-1, the J call TRBJ2-1; D unclear. This CDR3 has 12 amino acids. Trimming removed 3 bases at V and 8 bases at J, with 7 bases between. Germline V gene lookup returns CDR1 KGHDR and CDR2 SFDVKD. The CDR3, as DNA: TGTGCCACCAGTGATCACGAGGATGAGCAGTTCTTC. It yields the protein CATSDHEDEQFF.

The chain has TRBV28 and TRBJ2-3; D ambiguous. CDR3 size: 15 residues. The ends were cut back, 2 bases at V and 0 bases at J, with 9 bases in the middle. Germline V gene lookup returns CDR1 MDHEN and CDR2 SYDVKM. The CDR3 DNA sequence: TGTGCCAGCAGTTTAAGGCAGACTAGCACAGATACGCAGTATTTT. It codes for CASSLRQTSTDTQYF.

V usage is TRBV6-1 and J usage is TRBJ2-7; 8 nucleotides align to TRBD2. Trimming took 8 bases from V and 3 from J; bases not matched to a gene: 6. Germline V lookup: CDR1 MNHNS, CDR2 SASEGT. This CDR3 contains 13 residues. The CDR3 sequence: CASGVSGSYEQYF. As DNA, the CDR3 is TGTGCCAGCGGGGTCAGCGGGAGCTACGAGCAGTACTTC.

This clonotype was recorded a few times. The chain is built from TRBV27 and TRBJ2-5; 8 bases agree with TRBD1. From germline, CDR1 is MNHEY and CDR2 SMNVEV (reference sequence). The V and J ends lost 5 bases and 5 bases, in that order; junction bases with no gene match: 4. This CDR3 is 13 amino acids long. The CDR3 DNA sequence: TGTGCCAGCAGTGACAGGGGAGGTGAGACCCAGTACTTC. This sequence encodes CASSDRGGETQYF.

The table lists this clonotype with many counts. The chain employs TRBV28 and TRBJ2-1, with 7 bases matching TRBD2. Germline CDR1 is MDHEN and CDR2 is SYDVKM. Germline trimming cut 5 bases from V and 0 bases from J; bases unmatched to any gene: 4. This CDR3 region has 15 residues. The CDR3 bases are TGTGCCAGCAGTCGGGACTACCTCTCCTACAATGAGCAGTTCTTC. It encodes CASSRDYLSYNEQFF.

This clonotype appeared a few times. The chain is built from TRBV6-1 and TRBJ1-4, with 10 positions matching TRBD1. The trim removed 1 base at V and 7 bases at J, leaving 0 bases unmatched. CDR1 MNHNS and CDR2 SASEGT come from the germline V gene. CDR3 length: 14 amino acids. The DNA of the CDR3 is TGTGCCAGCAGTGAAGGACAGGGGGCTGAAAAACTGTTTTTT. It specifies CASSEGQGAEKLFF.

This clonotype was detected a few times. This chain connects TRBV2 to TRBJ1-1, with a possible D match to TRBD1 (6 bases). The V end was cut by 5 bases, the J end by 0 bases, with 10 bases between. Germline V gene lookup returns CDR1 SNHLY and CDR2 FYNNEI. The CDR3 runs to 14 residues. In nucleotides, the CDR3 is TGTGCCAGCAGTTACGGACAGATGAACACTGAAGCTTTCTTT. Its protein product is CASSYGQMNTEAFF.

A few counts support this clonotype. The chain joins TRBV12-3 or TRBV12-4 to TRBJ2-4; D gene uncertain. V lost 5 bases and J lost 6, with 5 bases in between. The CDR3 runs 11 residues. The chain's CDR3 is CASSTGNIQYF. The CDR3 coding sequence is TGTGCCAGCAGTACCGGAAACATTCAGTACTTC.

V is TRBV24-1 and J is TRBJ1-1; D may be TRBD1 (5 bases). V lost 7 bases to trimming and J lost 0 bases, with 8 bases between them. CDR1 is KGHDR, CDR2 SFDVKD, per germline. The CDR3 consists of 13 residues. Written as DNA, the CDR3 is TGTGCCACCAGGGCAGGGTTGAACACTGAAGCTTTCTTT. Amino acids: CATRAGLNTEAFF.

The chain employs TRBV2 and TRBJ2-3; TRBD2 is a possible D gene (5 bases). This CDR3 has 15 residues. The V end lost 9 bases, the J end lost 0 bases, and 16 bases lay between the germline ends. The germline V gene has CDR1 SNHLY and CDR2 FYNNEI. CDR3 sequence reads: CARAFSESSTDTQYF. Here the CDR3 DNA reads TGTGCCAGGGCCTTTAGCGAATCTAGCACAGATACGCAGTATTTT.

This clonotype was seen repeatedly, ten times or more. This rearrangement joins TRBV12-3 or TRBV12-4 to TRBJ2-7; a possible D gene is TRBD1 (6 bases). The CDR3 is 14 amino acids. V was cut by 5 bases and J by 5 bases, with 16 bases left in between. In DNA form, the CDR3 reads TGTGCCAGCAGTCTACACACAGGGATCGACGAGCAGTACGTC. As protein: CASSLHTGIDEQYV.

In its sample, this clonotype was seen many times. V gene TRBV27 combines with J gene TRBJ2-3; possibly TRBD2 for D (5 bases). V was cut by 3 bases and J by 4 bases, with 11 bases left in between. The CDR3 extends over 14 amino acids. Germline lookup yields CDR1 MNHEY and CDR2 SMNVEV (reference sequence). Written as DNA, the CDR3 is TGTGCCAGCAGTTTGTCCCCCGGGGCAGATACGCAGTATTTT. This encodes CASSLSPGADTQYF.

This clonotype was recorded at least ten times. The chain employs TRBV9 and TRBJ2-7; the match to TRBD2 covers 12 bases. This CDR3 comprises 16 residues. V shed 4 bases, J shed 4 bases, and the junction held 9 bases outside the gene matches. CDR1 and CDR2 from the germline V gene are SGDLS and YYNGEE. The CDR3 DNA reads as TGTGCCAGCAGCCGAAGACTAGCGGGAGTTCTTTACGAGCAGTACTTC. It yields the protein CASSRRLAGVLYEQYF. Filled out from reference TRBV9 and TRBJ2-7, the complete variable domain reads DSGVTQTPKHLITATGQRVTLRCSPRSGDLSVYWYQQSLDQGLQFLIQYYNGEERAKGNILERFSAQQFPDLHSELNLSSLELGDSALYFCASSRRLAGVLYEQYFGPGTRLTVT.

This clonotype was detected ten times or more. The chain is built from TRBV7-9 and TRBJ2-1; 7 bases are a match to TRBD1. The CDR3 has 16 amino acids. Losses at the gene ends were 4 bases for V and 1 base for J; bases not matched to a gene: 7. From germline, CDR1 is SEHNR and CDR2 FQNEAQ (reference sequence). This chain's CDR3 is CASSSRDSISYNEQFF. CDR3 in DNA: TGTGCCAGCAGCTCCCGGGACAGCATATCCTACAATGAGCAGTTCTTC.

This clonotype was detected only a few times. The V gene is TRBV6-5, the J gene TRBJ2-7; 8 bases are shared with TRBD1. The CDR3 is 16 residues long. The V and J ends lost 2 bases and 4 bases, in that order; junction bases with no gene match: 10. Germline-derived CDR1 and CDR2 are MNHEY and SVGAGI. The CDR3 sequence is CASSYGPDRGAYEQYV. CDR3 sequence (DNA): TGTGCCAGCAGTTACGGACCTGACAGGGGAGCTTACGAGCAGTACGTC.